The TCR beta chain described here comes from a study of early T cells in non-severe SARS-CoV-2 infection. CDR3 length equals 14 residues. V shed 3 bases and J shed 5 bases, with 13 bases lying between them. Germline V lookup: CDR1 SGHVS, CDR2 FNYEAQ. Unique molecular identifiers tagged individual cDNA molecules. TCRdb re-called the 5' RACE reads with MiXCR, one entry per CDR3 protein. The sample lists 49,000 or so distinct CDR3 sequences; about 6.3% were seen once. This clonotype was recorded at least ten times. V is TRBV7-6 and J is TRBJ2-5; D is tentatively TRBD1 or TRBD2 (5 bases each). The specimen was whole blood, collected at baseline. This TCR was recovered from an adult who was a healthcare worker with PCR-confirmed SARS-CoV-2 infection or an uninfected control (not recorded which). In nucleotides, the CDR3 is TGTGCCAGCAGCTTGACGGGGACCCGGGAGACCCAGTACTTC. Its protein product is CASSLTGTRETQYF.